This T cell receptor beta chain stems from a study of T cells in Graves' hyperthyroidism and ophthalmopathy. Study findings and constraints: A model using 13 V-J features told ophthalmopathy apart from stable hyperthyroidism. Peripheral blood also featured most of the thyroid clonotypes expanded above 0.001.

This clonotype was counted between two and nine times. Its matching antigen is unknown. RNA transcripts were the template for amplifying TCR beta CDR3 regions. The HTBI primer set drove a first-round RT-PCR of the TCR CDR3. TCRdb itself ran the multiplex PCR reads through MiXCR, one entry per CDR3 protein. This sample has about 600,000 distinct CDR3 sequences; 13% to 15% occur once, and the top ten carry roughly 7.1%. Patients affected by ophthalmopathy presented a Clinical Activity Score of at least 3, a NOSPECS grade of at least 4, and disease duration below 3 months. Researchers barred patients who had uncontrolled infection, other autoimmune disease, pregnancy or lactation. Sequencing input: blood. This TCR was recovered from a woman between 18 and 30 years old with Graves' ophthalmopathy.

The CDR3 DNA reads as TGCGCCAGCAGCGAATTAGCGGGGATTACAGATACGCAGTATTTT. This sequence encodes CASSELAGITDTQYF. The chain has TRBV5-1 and TRBJ2-3, with 8 positions matching TRBD2. The germline CDR1 and CDR2 sequences are SGHRS and YFSETQ. CDR3 size: 15 residues. V dropped 4 bases and J dropped 3; count of bases not matched to a gene: 7.